A single sample is the source of the 25 T cell receptor beta chains below, sequenced in a study of OX40 agonist ivuxolimab in advanced cancers. Sequencing was performed with immunoSEQ multiplex PCR; in TCRdb, only in-frame clones are kept and a portion is missing. The data contain 60,000 to 90,000 clones, roughly 90% of them seen just once; the ten biggest clones take up about 0.35%. Source: CD4+ or CD8+ T cells sorted from blood, taken in a trial of the OX40 agonist ivuxolimab. The source of these receptors is an adult with an advanced solid tumor such as melanoma, head and neck, liver or kidney cancer.

CDR3 in amino acids: CASNDRIGNQPQHF. The DNA of the CDR3 is TGTGCCAGCAACGACAGGATAGGCAATCAGCCCCAGCATTTT. The chain carries TRBV6-1 and TRBJ1-5, with a weak D call TRBD1 (6 bases). Germline V gene sequence: CDR1 MNHNS, CDR2 SASEGT. This CDR3 comprises 14 residues. V was shortened by 7 bases and J by 2 bases, with 12 bases between the two germline ends.

V gene TRBV9 combines with J gene TRBJ2-1, with a tentative D call TRBD2 (6 bases). CDR1 and CDR2 (germline): SGDLS, YYNGEE. With 0 bases removed from V and 0 bases from J, the gap between germline ends came to 10 bases. The CDR3 is made up of 16 amino acids. This CDR3 reads CASSVVAGSSYNEQFF. For the CDR3, the DNA is TGTGCCAGCAGCGTAGTGGCGGGGAGCTCCTACAATGAGCAGTTCTTC.

V is TRBV30 and J is TRBJ1-6; TRBD1 might be the D (5 bases). This CDR3 is built from 15 residues. V gave up 2 bases and J gave up 10 bases, with 18 bases separating them. Germline CDR1 and CDR2: GTSNPN and SVGIG (reference sequence). CDR3 protein: CAWSFTRQGGSPLHF. CDR3 nucleotide sequence: TGTGCCTGGAGTTTCACCCGGCAGGGCGGGTCACCCCTCCACTTT.

As for this clone: Mismatch with germline at one junction end may stem from a read error. Other DNA sequences in this specimen translate into the identical CDR3. J is TRBJ2-7 and V is TRBV6-4, with 10 nucleotides matching TRBD1. The CDR3 loop spans 18 amino acids. Germline assignment: CDR1 MRHNA and CDR2 SNTAGT. The CDR3 DNA sequence: TGTGCCAGCAGTGAAGGAGGGGGGGACAGGGGCCTACCCTACGAGCAGTATTTC. Amino acid sequence: CASSEGGGDRGLPYEQYF.

The V and J genes are TRBV5-4 and TRBJ2-7, with 11 bases matching TRBD2. The germline V gene has CDR1 SGHNT and CDR2 YYREEE (reference sequence). The CDR3 is 15 residues long. J lost 5 bases, V lost 4 bases, and 8 bases had no gene match. CDR3 sequence: CASSPTSGSFHEQYF. The CDR3, as DNA: TGTGCCAGCAGCCCAACTAGCGGGAGTTTCCACGAGCAGTACTTC.

The chain has TRBV2 and TRBJ2-7, with D tentatively TRBD1 (6 bases). This CDR3 region has 14 residues. V was shortened by 6 bases and J by 0 bases, with 12 bases between the two germline ends. Germline assignment: CDR1 SNHLY and CDR2 FYNNEI. The CDR3 nucleotides are TGTGCCAGCAGGGTTCAGGGGAACTCCTACGAGCAGTACTTC. This translates into CASRVQGNSYEQYF.

The J gene is TRBJ2-4, the V gene TRBV6-5; 8 bases agree with TRBD2. Looked up from germline, CDR1 is MNHEY and CDR2 is SVGAGI. This CDR3 comprises 14 residues. Unmatched junction bases numbered 9, after V lost 7 bases and J lost 7 bases. CDR3 nucleotide sequence: TGTGCCAGCACACCAAACGGGGGGGGCAACATTCAGTACTTC. This gives the protein CASTPNGGGNIQYF.

This clone was found a few times. The rearrangement links TRBV4-1 to TRBJ1-1; the D is unclear. The CDR3 is made up of 14 amino acids. Trimming stripped 2 bases from V and 1 base from J, with 8 bases between. From germline, CDR1 is MGHRA and CDR2 YSYEKL. This chain's CDR3 is CASSQHQGNTEAFF. As DNA, the CDR3 is TGCGCCAGCAGCCAACATCAAGGGAACACTGAAGCTTTCTTT.

The CDR3 loop is CASSFSHRGAFYNEQFF. CDR3 in DNA: TGTGCCAGCAGTTTTTCCCATCGGGGGGCCTTCTACAATGAGCAGTTCTTC. V gene TRBV28 combines with J gene TRBJ2-1; possible D gene TRBD2, 7 bases. CDR3 length: 17 amino acids. Germline CDR1 is MDHEN and CDR2 is SYDVKM. V lost 3 bases and J 3 bases, leaving 18 bases between the germline ends.

The V gene is TRBV5-1, the J gene TRBJ2-2; D is possibly TRBD1 (5 bases). V was pared by 0 bases and J by 0 bases, with 9 bases between. CDR1 and CDR2 from the germline V gene are SGHRS and YFSETQ. CDR3 length equals 16 residues. The CDR3 sequence: CASSLGQGSNTGELFF. The DNA for the CDR3 is TGCGCCAGCAGCTTGGGCCAGGGTTCGAACACCGGGGAGCTGTTTTTT.

The rearrangement uses TRBV6-5 and TRBJ2-3, with no clear D. Between the trimmed V and J ends, which lost 0 bases and 5 bases, there was a span of 6 bases. CDR3 length: 13 residues. Germline assignment: CDR1 MNHEY and CDR2 SVGAGI. CDR3 amino acids: CASSYSTQDTQYF. The CDR3 coding sequence is TGTGCCAGCAGTTACTCGACCCAAGATACGCAGTATTTT.

The chain employs TRBV2 and TRBJ2-3; no firm D call. CDR1 is SNHLY, CDR2 FYNNEI, per germline. The CDR3 extends over 12 amino acids. V was shortened by 9 bases and J by 5 bases, with 12 bases between the two germline ends. DNA for the CDR3: TGTGCCAGTTCGGCGTCGGTAGATACGCAGTATTTT. This gives the protein CASSASVDTQYF.

The gene calls are TRBV30 and TRBJ2-7; 10 nucleotides line up with TRBD2. The CDR3 length is 16 residues. Germline CDR1 reads GTSNPN; CDR2 reads SVGIG (reference sequence). J lost 5 bases, V lost 1 base, and 11 bases had no gene match. The CDR3 reads CAWSEEASGRANEQYF. The CDR3 coding sequence is TGTGCCTGGAGTGAAGAAGCGAGCGGGAGGGCCAACGAGCAGTACTTC.

V usage is TRBV5-1 and J usage is TRBJ2-2; TRBD1 agrees at 7 bases. CDR1 and CDR2 (germline): SGHRS, YFSETQ. This CDR3 spans 14 amino acids. Trimming at V came to 1 base and at J to 6 bases, leaving 3 bases not matched to a gene. The CDR3 loop reads CASSLQGVAGELFF. CDR3 in DNA: TGCGCCAGCAGCTTGCAGGGGGTCGCCGGGGAGCTGTTTTTT.

This rearrangement joins TRBV18 to TRBJ2-1, with 9 bases matching TRBD2. Trimming at V came to 1 base and at J to 1 base, leaving 11 bases not matched to a gene. Germline CDR1 is KGHSH and CDR2 is LQKENI. The CDR3 is made up of 19 amino acids. CDR3 region: CASSPRIYLAGDSYNEQFF. The CDR3 DNA reads as TGTGCCAGCTCACCACGAATATATTTAGCGGGAGATTCCTACAATGAGCAGTTCTTC.

This chain joins TRBV10-1 and TRBJ2-3, with 10 bases aligning to TRBD2. This CDR3 is 18 amino acids long. With V trimmed by 11 bases and J by 0 bases, 17 bases remained unmatched. Germline CDR1 and CDR2: WNHNN and SYGVQD (reference sequence). Written as DNA, the CDR3 is TGCGCCCCCCTCCTGGGGGGACTAGCGCCAACTAGCACAGATACGCAGTATTTT. Translation: CAPLLGGLAPTSTDTQYF.

This sequence joins TRBV5-1 and TRBJ2-3, with D hard to call. The germline gives CDR1 SGHRS, CDR2 YFSETQ. This CDR3 has 15 amino acids. The ends were cut back, 0 bases at V and 2 bases at J, with 10 bases in the middle. This CDR3 reads CASSLGTSFTDTQYF. The CDR3 DNA follows: TGCGCCAGCAGCTTGGGGACGAGTTTCACAGATACGCAGTATTTT.

V usage is TRBV29-1 and J usage is TRBJ2-1; 11 nucleotides match TRBD2. J lost 0 bases, V lost 6 bases, and 4 bases had no gene match. The CDR3 contains 15 residues. Germline CDR1 SQVTM, CDR2 ANQGSEA. The CDR3 is CSVRLAGHSYNEQFF. The DNA of the CDR3 is TGCAGCGTCCGACTAGCGGGACACTCCTACAATGAGCAGTTCTTC.

The chain carries TRBV7-8 and TRBJ1-4, with 10 bases that match TRBD1. J lost 0 bases, V lost 5 bases, and 6 bases had no gene match. CDR1 is SGHVS and CDR2 is FQNEAQ in the germline V gene. The CDR3 is 17 residues long. The DNA of the CDR3 is TGTGCCAGCAGCGCTTGGGACAGGGGAACAACTAATGAAAAACTGTTTTTT. Its protein is CASSAWDRGTTNEKLFF.

This chain uses TRBV28 with TRBJ2-1; TRBD2 matches at 7 bases. This CDR3 is 15 amino acids long. The ends lost 4 bases at V and 2 bases at J; junction bases unmatched: 5. The germline CDR1 and CDR2 sequences are MDHEN and SYDVKM. The chain's CDR3 is CASSSPGGAYNEQFF. CDR3 nucleotide sequence: TGTGCCAGCAGTTCTCCGGGAGGAGCCTACAATGAGCAGTTCTTC.

This sequence joins TRBV19 and TRBJ2-2; 7 bases align to TRBD1. Germline V gene sequence: CDR1 LNHDA, CDR2 SQIVND (reference sequence). V shed 6 bases and J 1 base; nucleotides not matched to a gene: 2. CDR3 size: 14 residues. The CDR3 loop reads CASRTGMNTGELFF. CDR3 nucleotides: TGTGCCAGTAGGACAGGGATGAACACCGGGGAGCTGTTTTTT.

The chain links TRBV5-1 to TRBJ2-3; maybe TRBD2 (6 bases). Trimming removed 6 bases from V and 0 bases from J, with 8 bases in between. CDR1 and CDR2 from the germline V gene are SGHRS and YFSETQ. The CDR3 sequence is 13 residues long. In nucleotides, the CDR3 is TGCGCCAGCACCGGGACTAGCACAGATACGCAGTATTTT. Amino acid sequence: CASTGTSTDTQYF.

A single count supports this clone. The J gene is TRBJ2-2, the V gene TRBV5-1, with 10 positions matching TRBD2. Germline V gene sequence: CDR1 SGHRS, CDR2 YFSETQ. Trimming took 0 bases from V and 3 from J; bases not matched to a gene: 11. This CDR3 comprises 19 residues. For the CDR3, the DNA is TGCGCCAGCAGCTTGGAGGGAGCGGGGGGGCCCACGGACACCGGGGAGCTGTTTTTT. This translates into CASSLEGAGGPTDTGELFF.

This sequence joins TRBV28 and TRBJ2-3; no clear D. The germline gives CDR1 MDHEN, CDR2 SYDVKM. The CDR3 sequence is 13 residues long. V shed 8 bases and J shed 5 bases, with 14 bases lying between them. This CDR3 reads CASSTPGRDTQYF. As DNA, the CDR3 is TGTGCCAGCTCGACCCCGGGCCGAGATACGCAGTATTTT.

This chain joins TRBV9 and TRBJ2-7, with 9 bases fitting TRBD1. The junction had 4 bases not matched to a gene; V was cut back by 0 bases and J by 3 bases. The CDR3 runs 15 residues. From germline, CDR1 is SGDLS and CDR2 YYNGEE. The CDR3 loop is CASSVEGQGFYEQYF. The CDR3 DNA follows: TGTGCCAGCAGCGTAGAGGGACAGGGATTCTACGAGCAGTACTTC.